What follows is one TCR beta chain and its context. Its antigen is currently unknown. The data are from a study of T cells after yellow fever vaccination. TCR cDNA, made by 5'RACE template switching, carried an added universal primer site and UMIs. TCRdb ran MiXCR on the 5' RACE reads and lists one entry per CDR3 protein. This table has hundreds of thousands of distinct CDR3 sequences, roughly 8.3% appearing once. Between the trimmed V and J ends, which lost 11 bases and 0 bases, there was a span of 8 bases. The germline CDR1 and CDR2 sequences are LNHDA and SQIVND (reference sequence). The length of the CDR3 is 13 residues. Regarding the study as a whole: Most clones from primary vaccination resurfaced after the booster (96% CD4, 88% CD8). Shared CD4/CD8 clonotypes were a small share, likely from convergent recombination.

The chain uses TRBV19 and TRBJ2-6, with D unresolved. The material was PBMCs, obtained 35 to 50 days after the first yellow fever vaccination. The TCR sequence derives from a man between 18 and 29 years old who received the YFV17D yellow fever vaccine. CDR3 amino acids: CAGSSSGANVLTF. The CDR3 nucleotides are TGTGCCGGGTCAAGCTCTGGGGCCAACGTCCTGACTTTC.